The rows below give T cell receptor beta chains drawn from one sample of a study of beta chain features in type 1 diabetes. The table came from immunoSEQ multiplex PCR; TCRdb's copy has only in-frame clones and leaves some out. Of some 270,000 clones detected, under 8.5% appear once; the ten largest clones hold about 0.93%. Sequenced material: central memory CD4+ T cells from blood. The origin of the receptors is a woman in her late teens or twenties in good health. Both conserved end residues are part of each CDR3. Each record gives: V gene, D gene, CDR3 protein. The D gene is left open where the match is weak.

>TRBV15|TRBD1
CATGQGELSLAKNIQYF
>TRBV9|TRBD2
CASSVASGVGETQYF
>TRBV5-4|TRBD2
CASSIRLAGAGDTQYF
>TRBV6-5|TRBD1
CASSYLGGTETYGYTF
>TRBV5-4|.
CASRTQGSADTQYF
>TRBV14|.
CASSQVRGYGNTIYF
>TRBV9|.
CASSAGLANTGELFF
>TRBV7-9|.
CASSRYTGELFF
>TRBV9|.
CASSTRGGNIQYF
>TRBV4-1|.
CASSQDPTKDSYNEQFF
>TRBV2|.
CASSAGWVQYF
>TRBV30|TRBD1
CAWSGRDRVHTIYF
>TRBV2|.
CASSEAQPGGYTF
>TRBV7-2|TRBD2
CASSFLAGADTQYF
>TRBV5-1|TRBD2
CASRTTSGNTGELFF
>TRBV20-1|.
CSARVFGSRTF
>TRBV6-5|.
CASSYHGEQFF